The 29 T cell receptor beta chains below were found in one sample sequenced in a study of cytomegalovirus exposure and HLA in healthy donors. Some clones are missing from TCRdb's copy, which holds only in-frame ones; the method was immunoSEQ multiplex PCR. The sample records some 140,000 clones, approximately 90% being singletons. Sequences were obtained from PBMCs. The source of these receptors is a woman aged 25 to 39 in good health and CMV-seropositive.

The rearrangement uses TRBV2 and TRBJ2-1; tentatively, D is TRBD2 (5 bases). Between the trimmed V and J ends, which lost 3 bases and 8 bases, there was a span of 14 bases. Germline lookup yields CDR1 SNHLY and CDR2 FYNNEI. There are 14 residues in the CDR3. The CDR3 nucleotides read TGTGCCAGCAGTGAGGTACGGGCCGGGGATGAGCAGTTCTTC. Amino acid sequence: CASSEVRAGDEQFF.

This clone was detected once. The CDR3 DNA is TGCGCCAGCAGCCGGGGGACCGCACTTGATACGCAGTATTTT. Its translation: CASSRGTALDTQYF. The chain carries TRBV5-1 and TRBJ2-3, with D perhaps matching TRBD2 (6 bases). This CDR3 has 14 amino acids. Trimming shortened V by 4 bases and J by 6 bases, and 15 bases separated the two germline ends. Germline V gene data show CDR1 as SGHRS and CDR2 as YFSETQ. The variable domain in full, completed from reference TRBV5-1 and TRBJ2-3, reads KAGVTQTPRYLIKTRGQQVTLSCSPISGHRSVSWYQQTPGQGLQFLFEYFSETQRNKGNFPGRFSGRQFSNSRSEMNVSTLELGDSALYLCASSRGTALDTQYFGPGTRLTVL.

This chain joins TRBV6-6 and TRBJ2-7, with D perhaps matching TRBD2 (6 bases). Germline lookup yields CDR1 MNHNY and CDR2 SVGAGI (reference sequence). V lost 4 bases and J lost 2, with 18 bases in between. CDR3 size: 16 residues. CDR3 DNA: TGTGCCAGCAGTTCCCTAGAGGCCACGGGGGCCTACGAGCAGTACTTC. It is translated as CASSSLEATGAYEQYF.

The chain employs TRBV19 and TRBJ1-1; tentatively, D is TRBD1 (6 bases). The CDR3 length is 16 residues. Trimming removed 0 bases at V and 1 base at J, with 12 bases between. Germline V CDR1 and CDR2: LNHDA, SQIVND (reference sequence). CDR3 in amino acids: CASSIDRGRGNTEAFF. The CDR3 DNA is TGTGCCAGTAGTATAGACAGGGGAAGGGGGAACACTGAAGCTTTCTTT. The variable domain in full, with the rest retrieved from reference TRBV19 and TRBJ1-1, is DGGITQSPKYLFRKEGQNVTLSCEQNLNHDAMYWYRQDPGQGLRLIYYSQIVNDFQKGDIAEGYSVSREKKESFPLTVTSAQKNPTAFYLCASSIDRGRGNTEAFFGQGTRLTVV.

The chain joins TRBV6-6 to TRBJ1-4; D is uncertain. CDR1 MNHNY and CDR2 SVGAGI come from the germline V gene (reference sequence). V lost 7 bases, J lost 8 bases, and 11 bases lay in between. The CDR3 is 12 amino acids. The CDR3 protein is CASIDTGEKLFF. For the CDR3, the DNA is TGTGCCAGCATCGACACCGGCGAAAAACTGTTTTTT.

This clone has only one observation. The chain joins TRBV5-1 to TRBJ2-1; D is ambiguous. From germline, CDR1 is SGHRS and CDR2 YFSETQ. The CDR3 is 16 residues long. The V and J ends lost 0 bases and 6 bases respectively, with 16 bases between them. CDR3 sequence reads: CASSLEPPKLRNEQFF. The DNA for the CDR3 is TGCGCCAGCAGCTTGGAGCCGCCAAAATTACGCAATGAGCAGTTCTTC.

The rearrangement links TRBV10-2 to TRBJ2-7; possible D gene TRBD1, 5 bases. The germline V gene encodes CDR1 WSHSY and CDR2 SAAADI. This CDR3 contains 12 residues. Trimming removed 4 bases at V and 3 bases at J, with 7 bases between. The DNA of the CDR3 is TGCGCCAGCAGTGCACAGGACTACGAGCAGTACTTC. Its translation is CASSAQDYEQYF.

The chain joins TRBV13 to TRBJ2-3; no reliable D call. There are 13 residues in the CDR3. CDR1 is PRHDT, CDR2 FYEKMQ, per germline (reference sequence). Trimming pared 3 bases from V and 0 bases from J, leaving 4 bases between. The CDR3 bases are TGTGCCAGCAGCTTCCGGAGCACAGATACGCAGTATTTT. As protein: CASSFRSTDTQYF.

J is TRBJ2-1 and V is TRBV6-5, with TRBD2 matching over 11 bases. The CDR3 length is 15 residues. Germline values: CDR1 MNHEY, CDR2 SVGAGI. Trimming at V came to 5 bases and at J to 10 bases, leaving 10 bases not matched to a gene. CDR3 region: CASSHRVSGRGEQFF. The CDR3 coding sequence is TGTGCCAGCAGTCACAGGGTTAGCGGGAGGGGGGAGCAGTTCTTC.

The V call is TRBV19, the J call TRBJ2-2, with 8 bases identical to TRBD1. The CDR3 is 16 residues long. J was trimmed by 7 bases and V by 4 bases; bases with no gene match: 11. The V gene's germline CDR1 is LNHDA and CDR2 SQIVND (reference sequence). This chain's CDR3 is CASSTRTGTVFGELFF. The CDR3 coding sequence is TGTGCCAGTAGTACCAGGACAGGGACGGTGTTCGGGGAGCTGTTTTTT.

In its sample, this clone was seen once. V usage is TRBV28 and J usage is TRBJ2-4; D is unclear. CDR1 is MDHEN and CDR2 is SYDVKM in the germline V gene. The CDR3 is made up of 15 amino acids. V was trimmed by 6 bases and J by 0 bases, leaving 12 bases between them. The CDR3 sequence is CASRAARVAKNIQYF. The CDR3 DNA is TGTGCCAGCAGGGCCGCCCGGGTAGCCAAAAACATTCAGTACTTC. The full variable domain, with the rest looked up from reference TRBV28 and TRBJ2-4, is DVKVTQSSRYLVKRTGEKVFLECVQDMDHENMFWYRQDPGLGLRLIYFSYDVKMKEKGDIPEGYSVSREKKERFSLILESASTNQTSMYLCASRAARVAKNIQYFGAGTRLSVL.

This clone was detected once. J is TRBJ1-2 and V is TRBV5-1, with D hard to call. From germline, CDR1 is SGHRS and CDR2 YFSETQ. V lost 4 bases, J lost 3 bases, and 10 bases lay in between. The CDR3 length is 13 residues. The CDR3 reads CASSQTGDYGYTF. The CDR3, as DNA: TGCGCCAGCAGCCAGACGGGAGACTATGGCTACACCTTC.

V and J are TRBV7-9 and TRBJ2-5; 11 nucleotides align to TRBD1. In germline, CDR1 is SEHNR, CDR2 FQNEAQ (reference sequence). CDR3 length equals 17 residues. V was pared by 2 bases and J by 0 bases, with 5 bases of the junction left unmatched. The CDR3 DNA reads TGTGCCAGCAGCTTAATTGGACAGGGGGCCTACCAAGAGACCCAGTACTTC. Protein product: CASSLIGQGAYQETQYF.

This chain joins TRBV5-1 and TRBJ2-5, with TRBD2 matching 9 bases. V dropped 1 base and J dropped 5; count of bases not matched to a gene: 12. This CDR3 contains 17 residues. Germline loops: CDR1 SGHRS, CDR2 YFSETQ. CDR3 amino acids: CASSLTGAGGGTETQYF. In DNA form, the CDR3 reads TGCGCCAGCAGCTTGACGGGAGCGGGGGGCGGAACGGAGACCCAGTACTTC.

V gene TRBV28 combines with J gene TRBJ2-5; 7 bases align to TRBD1. This CDR3 region has 15 residues. Germline CDR1 MDHEN, CDR2 SYDVKM. With 4 bases clipped from V and 5 bases from J, the junction kept 10 bases outside the gene matches. This CDR3 is CASSYLTGHFETQYF. CDR3 nucleotide sequence: TGTGCCAGCAGTTATTTGACAGGGCATTTCGAGACCCAGTACTTC.

The chain uses TRBV7-2 and TRBJ2-3; 10 bases are shared with TRBD2. Germline V lookup: CDR1 SGHTA, CDR2 FQGNSA. V lost 3 bases to trimming and J lost 6 bases; unmatched junction nucleotides: 9. The CDR3 runs to 16 residues. CDR3 region: CASSFFQRGGRDTQYF. The DNA of the CDR3 is TGTGCCAGCAGCTTCTTTCAGCGGGGGGGAAGGGATACGCAGTATTTT.

CDR3 loop: CASSANAGTDTQYF. Written as DNA, the CDR3 is TGTGCCAGCAGTGCCAACGCAGGCACAGATACGCAGTATTTT. The chain combines TRBV27 with TRBJ2-3, with unresolved D. With 5 bases removed from V and 1 base from J, the gap between germline ends came to 10 bases. Looked up from germline, CDR1 is MNHEY and CDR2 is SMNVEV (reference sequence). The CDR3 spans 14 residues.

CDR3 region: CASSSFSSGRRSDTQYF. CDR3 nucleotides: TGTGCCAGCAGCTCGTTTTCATCCGGGAGGAGATCAGATACGCAGTATTTT. V usage is TRBV5-6 and J usage is TRBJ2-3; TRBD2 agrees at 7 bases. The CDR3 is 17 amino acids. Germline loops: CDR1 SGHDT, CDR2 YYEEEE. The trim removed 3 bases at V and 4 bases at J, leaving 14 bases unmatched.

The chain uses TRBV28 and TRBJ2-3; possibly TRBD2 for D (5 bases). Germline loops: CDR1 MDHEN, CDR2 SYDVKM. There are 15 residues in the CDR3. Trimming removed 4 bases at V and 4 bases at J, with 15 bases between. CDR3 region: CASSSQLGRPDTQYF. The DNA of the CDR3 is TGTGCCAGCAGTTCCCAACTAGGAAGACCAGATACGCAGTATTTT.

The rearrangement links TRBV6-5 to TRBJ2-3, with 11 bases matching TRBD2. Germline V CDR1 and CDR2: MNHEY, SVGAGI. This CDR3 has 15 amino acids. V gave up 6 bases and J gave up 4 bases; unmatched junction bases: 6. CDR3 in DNA: TGTGCCAGCAGCCGTAGCGGGGGGGTCCCAGATACGCAGTATTTT. Translation: CASSRSGGVPDTQYF.

CDR3 nucleotides: TGTGCCAGCGGGAAGCGGGAGTTCGACAATGAGCAGTTCTTC. Its translation: CASGKREFDNEQFF. This rearrangement joins TRBV2 to TRBJ2-1; 8 bases match TRBD2. Germline loops: CDR1 SNHLY, CDR2 FYNNEI. The CDR3 loop spans 14 amino acids. The V and J ends lost 8 bases and 5 bases, in that order; junction bases with no gene match: 8.

The chain uses TRBV2 and TRBJ2-5, with TRBD1 as a possible D gene (6 bases). There are 12 residues in the CDR3. Germline lookup yields CDR1 SNHLY and CDR2 FYNNEI. Trimming pared 6 bases from V and 5 bases from J, leaving 10 bases between. The CDR3 DNA reads TGTGCCAGCAGGGGGGACATGGAGACCCAGTACTTC. The encoded protein is CASRGDMETQYF. The complete variable domain, with remaining parts taken from reference TRBV2 and TRBJ2-5, reads EPEVTQTPSHQVTQMGQEVILRCVPISNHLYFYWYRQILGQKVEFLVSFYNNEISEKSEIFDDQFSVERPDGSNFTLKIRSTKLEDSAMYFCASRGDMETQYFGPGTRLLVL.

This chain links TRBV6-1 with TRBJ1-2, with 9 bases lining up with TRBD1. This CDR3 is built from 18 residues. The ends lost 2 bases at V and 7 bases at J; junction bases unmatched: 17. The germline CDR1 and CDR2 sequences are MNHNS and SASEGT. The CDR3 region has the DNA TGTGCCAGCAGTGAAAAAGGGGGACCGGGACAGGGATTACGTGGCTACACCTTC. Translation: CASSEKGGPGQGLRGYTF.

The chain recombines TRBV6-6 with TRBJ1-5, with a possible D match to TRBD1 (6 bases). This CDR3 region has 16 residues. Germline V gives CDR1 MNHNY, CDR2 SVGAGI (reference sequence). The V end was cut by 7 bases, the J end by 2 bases, with 18 bases between. CDR3 residues: CASTGRGGEGNQPQHF. DNA for the CDR3: TGTGCCAGCACCGGCCGGGGGGGCGAGGGCAATCAGCCCCAGCATTTT.

This chain joins TRBV5-6 and TRBJ2-7, with 11 bases lining up with TRBD2. Germline V gives CDR1 SGHDT, CDR2 YYEEEE. V lost 1 base to trimming and J lost 1 base; unmatched junction nucleotides: 13. This CDR3 comprises 19 residues. In DNA form, the CDR3 reads TGTGCCAGCAGCTTGCAGGCTCGACTAGCGGGGAGTAGGTCCTACGAGCAGTACTTC. Protein product: CASSLQARLAGSRSYEQYF.

The J gene is TRBJ2-3, the V gene TRBV2, with D perhaps matching TRBD2 (5 bases). V lost 5 bases and J 1 base, leaving 13 bases between the germline ends. CDR1 SNHLY and CDR2 FYNNEI come from the germline V gene. This CDR3 region has 15 residues. The CDR3 DNA reads as TGTGCCAGCAGTCCTCGCCGGGGAGGCACAGATACGCAGTATTTT. Protein: CASSPRRGGTDTQYF.

The chain combines TRBV7-6 with TRBJ2-7; 7 bases agree with TRBD1. The CDR3 extends over 15 amino acids. Trimming cost V 5 bases and J 2 bases; bases outside gene matches: 9. Looked up from germline, CDR1 is SGHVS and CDR2 is FNYEAQ. CDR3 sequence: CASSTRQGPPYEQYF. Here the CDR3 DNA reads TGTGCCAGCAGCACCAGACAGGGACCCCCCTACGAGCAGTACTTC. The variable domain in full, completed from reference TRBV7-6 and TRBJ2-7, reads GAGVSQSPRYKVTKRGQDVALRCDPISGHVSLYWYRQALGQGPEFLTYFNYEAQQDKSGLPNDRFSAERPEGSISTLTIQRTEQRDSAMYRCASSTRQGPPYEQYFGPGTRLTVT.

The chain combines TRBV19 with TRBJ2-7, with D unclear. This CDR3 comprises 13 residues. Trimming removed 5 bases from V and 6 bases from J, with 14 bases in between. Germline loops: CDR1 LNHDA, CDR2 SQIVND (reference sequence). The CDR3 region has the DNA TGTGCCAGTAGTCTCCGCGGCGGTTCCGAGCAGTACTTC. Protein sequence: CASSLRGGSEQYF.

The chain has TRBV4-1 and TRBJ1-4; the D gene is possibly TRBD1 (5 bases). The germline CDR1 and CDR2 sequences are MGHRA and YSYEKL. V was clipped by 3 bases and J by 8 bases, with 16 bases between them. This CDR3 region has 15 residues. This CDR3 reads CASSQVREGAEKLFF. CDR3 DNA: TGCGCCAGCAGCCAGGTCAGGGAAGGGGCGGAAAAACTGTTTTTT.